One sample yielded the 22 T cell receptor beta chains listed below, sequenced in a study of blood T cell repertoires in COVID-19. Sequencing was performed with immunoSEQ multiplex PCR; in TCRdb, only in-frame clones are kept and a portion is missing. Of more than 200,000 clones listed, 80% to 90% were seen once; the top ten hold over 2%. Specimen: peripheral blood. The source is a woman in her forties or fifties with acute or convalescent COVID-19.

This chain connects TRBV6-5 to TRBJ1-1; TRBD1 matches at 9 bases. The germline V gene encodes CDR1 MNHEY and CDR2 SVGAGI. The V gene end was trimmed by 6 bases and the J gene end by 11 bases; junction bases not matched to a gene: 16. The CDR3 covers 15 residues. The DNA of the CDR3 is TGTGCCAGCAGGCCCGGGACAGGGCTACCCCTCGAGGCTTTCTTT. Protein product: CASRPGTGLPLEAFF.

The chain joins TRBV18 to TRBJ2-5, with unresolved D. The CDR3 sequence is 11 residues long. Germline CDR1 and CDR2: KGHSH and LQKENI. Trimming took 2 bases from V and 5 from J, leaving 3 bases between them. In nucleotides, the CDR3 is TGTGCCAGCTCACCAGCGGAGACCCAGTACTTC. Its protein product is CASSPAETQYF. The full variable domain, in which reference TRBV18 and TRBJ2-5 provide the parts outside the CDR3, is NAGVMQNPRHLVRRRGQEARLRCSPMKGHSHVYWYRQLPEEGLKFMVYLQKENIIDESGMPKERFSAEFPKEGPSILRIQQVVRGDSAAYFCASSPAETQYFGPGTRLLVL.

The genes are TRBV10-3 and TRBJ1-1; 8 bases map to TRBD1. CDR1 is ENHRY and CDR2 is SYGVKD in the germline V gene. The CDR3 runs 18 residues. After removal of 0 bases from V and 0 bases from J, the junction contained 9 bases not matched to a gene. CDR3 nucleotides: TGTGCCATCAGTGAGTCCCGGACAGGGAGCCCCCTGAACACTGAAGCTTTCTTT. Residues: CAISESRTGSPLNTEAFF.

The V and J genes are TRBV7-2 and TRBJ2-2, with 10 bases identical to TRBD2. Trimming took 2 bases from V and 2 from J; bases not matched to a gene: 2. CDR1 is SGHTA, CDR2 FQGNSA, per germline. The length of the CDR3 is 16 residues. The CDR3 sequence: CASSLTSGTNTGELFF. In nucleotides, the CDR3 is TGTGCCAGCAGCTTAACTAGCGGGACAAACACCGGGGAGCTGTTTTTT.

The V gene is TRBV5-1, the J gene TRBJ1-1; 7 bases match TRBD1. Germline V CDR1 and CDR2: SGHRS, YFSETQ. This CDR3 is built from 14 residues. Trimming took 4 bases from V and 3 from J; bases not matched to a gene: 6. CDR3 region: CASSIEGADTEAFF. CDR3 in DNA: TGCGCCAGCAGCATCGAGGGGGCTGACACTGAAGCTTTCTTT.

J is TRBJ1-4 and V is TRBV2; D is undetermined. This CDR3 region has 12 residues. The V gene's germline CDR1 is SNHLY and CDR2 FYNNEI. V was pared by 5 bases and J by 4 bases, with 5 bases between. The CDR3 DNA follows: TGTGCCAGCAGTCCCCTTAATGAAAAACTGTTTTTT. Its translation: CASSPLNEKLFF.

The chain employs TRBV27 and TRBJ1-1; D unclear. The CDR3 has 13 amino acids. V lost 6 bases, J lost 3 bases, and 11 bases lay in between. CDR1 is MNHEY, CDR2 SMNVEV, per germline (reference sequence). For the CDR3, the DNA is TGTGCCAGCAGAGACAAGTACTACACTGAAGCTTTCTTT. It yields the protein CASRDKYYTEAFF.

V usage is TRBV6-2 or TRBV6-3 and J usage is TRBJ2-1, with 9 bases identical to TRBD2. CDR3 size: 17 residues. Germline trimming cut 6 bases from V and 4 bases from J; bases unmatched to any gene: 13. In germline, CDR1 is MNHEY, CDR2 SVGEGT. The CDR3 DNA is TGTGCCAGCAGCCCCTGGGTAGCGGGGGCTTCTTACAATGAGCAGTTCTTC. Translated, it gives CASSPWVAGASYNEQFF.

The chain joins TRBV6-2 or TRBV6-3 to TRBJ2-7; possible D gene TRBD1, 6 bases. The ends were cut back, 4 bases at V and 3 bases at J, with 10 bases in the middle. There are 13 residues in the CDR3. Germline lookup yields CDR1 MNHEY and CDR2 SVGEGT. The CDR3 nucleotides read TGTGCCAGCAGTTCGGACAGTTTCTACGAGCAGTACTTC. Translated, it gives CASSSDSFYEQYF.

The V gene is TRBV6-5, the J gene TRBJ2-1; possible D gene TRBD1, 5 bases. The germline V gene encodes CDR1 MNHEY and CDR2 SVGAGI. The CDR3 runs to 13 residues. Trimming shortened V by 6 bases and J by 9 bases, and 15 bases separated the two germline ends. The CDR3 coding sequence is TGTGCCAGCAGGGGGTTTAGGGGCGGTGAGCAGTTCTTC. Translating it yields CASRGFRGGEQFF.

This chain connects TRBV12-3 or TRBV12-4 to TRBJ1-2, with 7 bases fitting TRBD1. Trimming took 6 bases from V and 2 from J; bases not matched to a gene: 3. The CDR3 runs to 13 residues. In DNA form, the CDR3 reads TGTGCCAGCAGAGCGACAGGGAACTATGGCTACACCTTC. It codes for CASRATGNYGYTF.

This chain joins TRBV7-6 and TRBJ1-3; D perhaps matches TRBD1 (6 bases). This CDR3 is built from 16 residues. The V and J ends lost 1 base and 0 bases respectively, with 10 bases between them. The V gene's germline CDR1 is SGHVS and CDR2 FNYEAQ. The DNA of the CDR3 is TGTGCCAGCAGCTTAGAGGGGGTCTTCTCTGGAAACACCATATATTTT. Translation gives CASSLEGVFSGNTIYF.

This chain uses TRBV11-2 with TRBJ2-5, with 7 bases fitting TRBD1. V lost 7 bases to trimming and J lost 3 bases; unmatched junction nucleotides: 2. Germline lookup yields CDR1 SGHAT and CDR2 FQNNGV. The CDR3 has 12 amino acids. CDR3 nucleotide sequence: TGTGCCAGCACCGGACAGGAAGAGACCCAGTACTTC. Translation: CASTGQEETQYF.

The rearrangement links TRBV5-1 to TRBJ1-6, with 9 bases fitting TRBD1. V lost 5 bases and J lost 4; bases outside the gene matches: 4. This CDR3 is 15 amino acids long. CDR1 is SGHRS and CDR2 is YFSETQ in the germline V gene. The CDR3 DNA reads TGCGCCAGCAGGACAGGGGGACAATATAATTCACCCCTCCACTTT. As protein: CASRTGGQYNSPLHF.

This chain joins TRBV4-3 and TRBJ2-7, with a tentative D call TRBD2 (5 bases). The V end was cut by 4 bases, the J end by 0 bases, with 10 bases between. This CDR3 contains 14 residues. Germline V gives CDR1 LGHNA, CDR2 YSLEER. In nucleotides, the CDR3 is TGCGCCAGCAGCCCGGCGGGCGTCTCCTACGAGCAGTACTTC. Translated, it gives CASSPAGVSYEQYF.

V gene TRBV18 combines with J gene TRBJ1-1, with TRBD1 matching 8 bases. The CDR3 sequence is 15 residues long. Germline CDR1 reads KGHSH; CDR2 reads LQKENI. V shed 1 base and J 6 bases; nucleotides not matched to a gene: 7. Written as DNA, the CDR3 is TGTGCCAGCTCACCACTAGGACAGGGTACGGCTGAAGCTTTCTTT. As protein: CASSPLGQGTAEAFF.

This clone is a singleton in its sample. The J gene is TRBJ2-3, the V gene TRBV10-3, with 14 bases aligning to TRBD2. The CDR3 has 12 amino acids. Germline V gives CDR1 ENHRY, CDR2 SYGVKD. V shed 10 bases and J 8 bases; nucleotides not matched to a gene: 2. DNA for the CDR3: TGTGCCACAGGACTAGCGGGAGGTACGCAGTATTTT. This codes for CATGLAGGTQYF.

The rearrangement links TRBV7-2 to TRBJ1-2; TRBD1 matches at 7 bases. CDR3 length: 13 residues. The junction had 3 bases not matched to a gene; V was cut back by 2 bases and J by 6 bases. The germline V gene encodes CDR1 SGHTA and CDR2 FQGNSA. In nucleotides, the CDR3 is TGTGCCAGCAGCTTAAGGCAGGGGGATGGCTACACCTTC. It translates to CASSLRQGDGYTF. Based on the CDR3 plus reference TRBV7-2 and TRBJ1-2, the full variable domain is GAGVSQSPSNKVTEKGKDVELRCDPISGHTALYWYRQSLGQGLEFLIYFQGNSAPDKSGLPSDRFSAERTGGSVSTLTIQRTQQEDSAVYLCASSLRQGDGYTFGSGTRLTVV.

The chain links TRBV5-1 to TRBJ1-4; D is undetermined. The V end lost 4 bases, the J end lost 4 bases, and 14 bases lay between the germline ends. Germline V gives CDR1 SGHRS, CDR2 YFSETQ. This CDR3 contains 15 residues. CDR3 residues: CASSPEASLNEKLFF. For the CDR3, the DNA is TGCGCCAGCAGCCCTGAGGCCAGCCTTAATGAAAAACTGTTTTTT.

This clone was found once. The chain links TRBV12-3 or TRBV12-4 to TRBJ1-2; possibly TRBD1 for D (5 bases). V gave up 8 bases and J gave up 7 bases, with 17 bases separating them. The CDR3 is made up of 13 amino acids. CDR3 sequence (DNA): TGTGCCAGCGCCCTCGGGGCAGCGGGTGGCTACACCTTC. Translating it yields CASALGAAGGYTF.

The V and J genes are TRBV4-2 and TRBJ2-1, with TRBD1 identical over 8 bases. V shed 0 bases and J 3 bases; nucleotides not matched to a gene: 7. The CDR3 consists of 17 residues. Germline values: CDR1 LGHNA, CDR2 YNFKEQ. The CDR3 sequence is CASSQDLSDRGYNEQFF. CDR3 nucleotides: TGTGCCAGCAGCCAAGATCTAAGCGACAGGGGCTACAATGAGCAGTTCTTC.

This clone came up once. This same CDR3 is encoded by further DNA sequences in the sample. J is TRBJ1-2 and V is TRBV11-2; weak D call: TRBD1 (5 bases). This CDR3 is 13 amino acids long. Per germline, CDR1 SGHAT and CDR2 FQNNGV. V was clipped by 1 base and J by 7 bases, with 10 bases between them. The CDR3 region is CASSLGQGGGYTF. In DNA form, the CDR3 reads TGTGCCAGCAGCTTAGGGCAGGGCGGTGGCTACACCTTC.